The T cell receptor beta chain described here comes from a study of vaccination and CD4 T cells after COVID-19. Germline loops: CDR1 WNHNN, CDR2 SYGVQD (reference sequence). CDR3 size: 13 residues. V was trimmed by 8 bases and J by 3 bases, leaving 11 bases between them. The Oncomine TCR Beta short-read assay was applied to DNA of cultured CD4+ T cells. MiXCR, applied by TCRdb to the PCR reads, yields one record per CDR3 protein. This table holds around 6,400 distinct CDR3 sequences, roughly 48% found once. Described treatment: approximately 9-day PBMC culture with coronavirus spike peptide pools or control peptides (ViraFEST assay). CD4+ T cells of the unexposed donor were collected before the COVID-19 pandemic (2011-2018). ViraFEST used peptide pools to expand antigen-specific T cells, then sequenced TCRs. A remark on this clonotype: Its antigen is currently unknown.

V and J are TRBV10-1 and TRBJ1-5, with a weak D call TRBD1 (5 bases). Sequencing used CD4+ T cells from blood, cultured in vitro. This receptor was taken from a human donor in good health. In DNA form, the CDR3 reads TGCGCCAGCGTTGGCAGGGACAATCAGCCCCAGCATTTT. This translates into CASVGRDNQPQHF.